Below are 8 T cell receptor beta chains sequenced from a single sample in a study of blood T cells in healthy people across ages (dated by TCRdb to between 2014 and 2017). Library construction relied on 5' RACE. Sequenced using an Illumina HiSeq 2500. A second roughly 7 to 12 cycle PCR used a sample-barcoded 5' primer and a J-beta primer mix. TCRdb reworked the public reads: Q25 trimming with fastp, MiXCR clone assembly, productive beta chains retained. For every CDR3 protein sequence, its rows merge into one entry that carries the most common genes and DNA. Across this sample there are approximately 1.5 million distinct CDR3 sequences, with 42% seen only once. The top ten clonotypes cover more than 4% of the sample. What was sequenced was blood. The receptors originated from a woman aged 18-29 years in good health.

The CDR3 is CASSYPLALAYNEQFF. The DNA for the CDR3 is TGTGCCAGCAGTTACCCCTTGGCTCTAGCTTACAATGAGCAGTTCTTC. The chain joins TRBV6-2 or TRBV6-3 to TRBJ2-1, with D tentatively TRBD2 (5 bases). The CDR3 loop spans 16 amino acids. CDR1 and CDR2 from the germline V gene are MNHEY and SVGEGT. Trimming took off 2 bases at V and 4 bases at J, with 15 bases between the two ends.

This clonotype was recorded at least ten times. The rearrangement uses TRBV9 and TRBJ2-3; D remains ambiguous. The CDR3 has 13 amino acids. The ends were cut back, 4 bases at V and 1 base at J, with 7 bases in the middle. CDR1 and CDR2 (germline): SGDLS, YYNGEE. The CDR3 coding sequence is TGTGCCAGCAGCCCCTGGGGCACAGATACGCAGTATTTT. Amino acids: CASSPWGTDTQYF.

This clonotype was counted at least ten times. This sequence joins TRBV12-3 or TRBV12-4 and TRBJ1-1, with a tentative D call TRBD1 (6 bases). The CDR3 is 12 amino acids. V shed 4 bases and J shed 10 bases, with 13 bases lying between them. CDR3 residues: CASSYRVRAAFF. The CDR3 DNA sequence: TGTGCCAGCAGTTACAGGGTGAGGGCAGCTTTCTTT.

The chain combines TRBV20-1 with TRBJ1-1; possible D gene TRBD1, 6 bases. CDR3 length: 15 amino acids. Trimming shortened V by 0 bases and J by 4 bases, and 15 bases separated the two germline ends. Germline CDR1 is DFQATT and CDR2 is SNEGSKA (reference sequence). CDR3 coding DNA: TGCAGTGCTAGAGATCAGAGGGGGGGGAGCACTGAAGCTTTCTTT. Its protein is CSARDQRGGSTEAFF.

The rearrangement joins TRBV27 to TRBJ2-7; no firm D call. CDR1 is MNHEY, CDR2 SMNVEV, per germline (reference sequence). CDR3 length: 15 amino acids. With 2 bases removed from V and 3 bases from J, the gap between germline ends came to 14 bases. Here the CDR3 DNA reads TGTGCCAGCAGTTTAGAGGCGCAACGCATCTACGAGCAGTACTTC. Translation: CASSLEAQRIYEQYF.

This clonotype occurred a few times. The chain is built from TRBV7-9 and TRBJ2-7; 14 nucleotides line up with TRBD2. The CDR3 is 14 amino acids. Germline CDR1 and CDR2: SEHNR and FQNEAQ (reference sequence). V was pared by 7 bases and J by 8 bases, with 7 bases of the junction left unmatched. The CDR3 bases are TGTGCCAGCATCGGACTAGCGGGAGGAGATCAGCAGTACTTC. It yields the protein CASIGLAGGDQQYF.

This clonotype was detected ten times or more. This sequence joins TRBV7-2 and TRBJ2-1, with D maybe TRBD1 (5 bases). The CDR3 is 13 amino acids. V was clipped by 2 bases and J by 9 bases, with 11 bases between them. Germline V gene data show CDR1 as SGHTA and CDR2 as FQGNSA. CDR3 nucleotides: TGTGCCAGCAGCTTATTATGGGGCGGTGAGCAGTTCTTC. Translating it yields CASSLLWGGEQFF.

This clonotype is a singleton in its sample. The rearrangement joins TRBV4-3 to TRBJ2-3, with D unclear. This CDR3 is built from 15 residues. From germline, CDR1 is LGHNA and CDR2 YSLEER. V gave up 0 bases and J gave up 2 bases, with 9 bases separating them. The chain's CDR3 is CASSQDARATDTQYF. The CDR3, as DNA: TGCGCCAGCAGCCAAGATGCGAGAGCCACAGATACGCAGTATTTT.